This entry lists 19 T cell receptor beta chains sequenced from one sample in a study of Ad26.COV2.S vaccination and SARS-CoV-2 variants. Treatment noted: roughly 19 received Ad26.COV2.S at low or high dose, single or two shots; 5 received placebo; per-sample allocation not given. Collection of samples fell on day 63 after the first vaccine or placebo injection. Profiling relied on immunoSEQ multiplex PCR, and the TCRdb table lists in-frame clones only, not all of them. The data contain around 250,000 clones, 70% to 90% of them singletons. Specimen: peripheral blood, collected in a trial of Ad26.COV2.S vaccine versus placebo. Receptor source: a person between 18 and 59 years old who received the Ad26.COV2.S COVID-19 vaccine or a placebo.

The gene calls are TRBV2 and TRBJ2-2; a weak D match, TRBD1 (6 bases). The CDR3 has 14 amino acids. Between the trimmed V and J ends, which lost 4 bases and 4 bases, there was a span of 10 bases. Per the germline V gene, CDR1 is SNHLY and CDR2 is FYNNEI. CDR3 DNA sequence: TGTGCCAGCAGTGTACAGGGAAGCACCGGGGAGCTGTTTTTT. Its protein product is CASSVQGSTGELFF.

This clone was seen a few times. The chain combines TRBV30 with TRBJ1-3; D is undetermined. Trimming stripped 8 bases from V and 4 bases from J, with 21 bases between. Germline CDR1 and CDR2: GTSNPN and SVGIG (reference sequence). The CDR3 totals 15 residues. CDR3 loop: CALEDEAWRGNTIYF. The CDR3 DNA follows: TGTGCCCTGGAAGACGAGGCGTGGCGAGGAAACACCATATATTTT.

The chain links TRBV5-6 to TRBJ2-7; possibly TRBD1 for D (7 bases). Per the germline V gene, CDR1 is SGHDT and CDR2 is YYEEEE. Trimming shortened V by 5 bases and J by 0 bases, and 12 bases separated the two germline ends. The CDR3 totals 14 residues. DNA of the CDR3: TGTGCCAGCAGGGAGGGACAGACCTCCTACGAGCAGTACGTC. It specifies CASREGQTSYEQYV.

CDR3 DNA: TGTGCCAGCAGCTTGGTCGGACTTACTAATGAGCAGTTCTTC. Amino acid sequence: CASSLVGLTNEQFF. The chain recombines TRBV7-3 with TRBJ2-1, with D possibly TRBD2 on 5 matching bases. The CDR3 has 14 residues. Per the germline V gene, CDR1 is SGHTA and CDR2 is FQGTGA. Deletions cut 3 bases from V and 7 bases from J, with 13 bases between.

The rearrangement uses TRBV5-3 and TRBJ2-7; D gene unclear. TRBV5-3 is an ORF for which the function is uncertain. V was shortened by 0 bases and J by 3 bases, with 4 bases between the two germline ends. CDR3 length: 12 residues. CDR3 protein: CARSLGGYEQYV. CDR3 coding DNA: TGTGCCAGAAGCTTGGGTGGCTACGAGCAGTACGTC.

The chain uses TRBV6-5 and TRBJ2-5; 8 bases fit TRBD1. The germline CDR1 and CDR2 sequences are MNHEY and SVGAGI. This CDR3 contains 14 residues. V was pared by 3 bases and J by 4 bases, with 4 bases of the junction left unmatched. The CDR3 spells CASSYFQGAETQYF. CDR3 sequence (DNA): TGTGCCAGCAGTTATTTTCAGGGGGCAGAGACCCAGTACTTC.

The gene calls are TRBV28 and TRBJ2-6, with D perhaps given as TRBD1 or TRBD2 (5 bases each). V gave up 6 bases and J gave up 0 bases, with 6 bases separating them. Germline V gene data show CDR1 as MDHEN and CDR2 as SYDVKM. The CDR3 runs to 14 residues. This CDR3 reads CASRGTSGANVLTF. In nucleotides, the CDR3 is TGTGCCAGCAGGGGGACCTCTGGGGCCAACGTCCTGACTTTC. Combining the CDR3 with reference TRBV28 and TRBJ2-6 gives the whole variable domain DVKVTQSSRYLVKRTGEKVFLECVQDMDHENMFWYRQDPGLGLRLIYFSYDVKMKEKGDIPEGYSVSREKKERFSLILESASTNQTSMYLCASRGTSGANVLTFGAGSRLTVL.

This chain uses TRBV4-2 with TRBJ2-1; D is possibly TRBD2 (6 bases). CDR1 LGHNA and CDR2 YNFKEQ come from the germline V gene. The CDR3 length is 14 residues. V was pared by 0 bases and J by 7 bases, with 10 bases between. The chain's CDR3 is CASSQEEGRNEQFF. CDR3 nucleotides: TGTGCCAGCAGCCAAGAAGAGGGGAGGAATGAGCAGTTCTTC.

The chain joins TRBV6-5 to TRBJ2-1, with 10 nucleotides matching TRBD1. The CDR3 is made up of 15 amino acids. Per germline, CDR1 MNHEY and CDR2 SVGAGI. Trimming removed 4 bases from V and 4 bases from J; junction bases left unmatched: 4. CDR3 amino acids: CASSFDRGPYNEQFF. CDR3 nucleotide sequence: TGTGCCAGCAGTTTTGACAGGGGGCCGTACAATGAGCAGTTCTTC.

The CDR3 DNA follows: TGTGCCAGCAGGGAGGGGGCTGAAGCTTTCTTT. Translating gives CASREGAEAFF. The rearrangement uses TRBV27 and TRBJ1-1; maybe TRBD1 (6 bases). CDR3 length equals 11 residues. Trimming removed 6 bases at V and 6 bases at J, with 8 bases between. Germline V gives CDR1 MNHEY, CDR2 SMNVEV (reference sequence).

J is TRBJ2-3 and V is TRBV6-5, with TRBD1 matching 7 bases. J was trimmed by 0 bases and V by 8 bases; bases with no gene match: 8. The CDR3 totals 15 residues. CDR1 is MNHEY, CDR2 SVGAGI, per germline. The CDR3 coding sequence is TGTGCCAGCGTCCGGACAGGAAAGAGCACAGATACGCAGTATTTT. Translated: CASVRTGKSTDTQYF.

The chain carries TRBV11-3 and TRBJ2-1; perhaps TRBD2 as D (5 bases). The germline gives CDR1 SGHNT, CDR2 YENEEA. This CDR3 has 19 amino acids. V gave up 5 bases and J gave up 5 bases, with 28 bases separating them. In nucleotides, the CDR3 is TGTGCCAGCAGCGAAGAGGAGGTAGCCGCCGGGAATCGGGACAATGAGCAGTTCTTC. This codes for CASSEEEVAAGNRDNEQFF.

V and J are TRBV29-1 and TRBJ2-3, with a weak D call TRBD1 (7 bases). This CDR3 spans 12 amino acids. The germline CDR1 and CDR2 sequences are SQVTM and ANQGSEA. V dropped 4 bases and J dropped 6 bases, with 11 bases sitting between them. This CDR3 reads CSVAGGRDTQYF. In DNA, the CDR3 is TGCAGCGTTGCAGGGGGGAGGGATACGCAGTATTTT.

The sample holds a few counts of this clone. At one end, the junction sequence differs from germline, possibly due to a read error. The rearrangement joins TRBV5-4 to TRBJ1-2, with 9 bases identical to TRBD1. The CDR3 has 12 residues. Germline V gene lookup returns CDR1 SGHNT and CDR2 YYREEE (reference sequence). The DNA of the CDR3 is TGTGCCAGCAGCTCGGGACAGGGCCGACGGGGCTTC. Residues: CASSSGQGRRGF.

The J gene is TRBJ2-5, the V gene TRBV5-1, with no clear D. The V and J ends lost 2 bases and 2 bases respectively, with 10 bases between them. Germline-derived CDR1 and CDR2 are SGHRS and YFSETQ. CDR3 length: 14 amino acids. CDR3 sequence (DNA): TGCGCCAGCAGCTTTAACAGCTTACAAGAGACCCAGTACTTC. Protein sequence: CASSFNSLQETQYF.

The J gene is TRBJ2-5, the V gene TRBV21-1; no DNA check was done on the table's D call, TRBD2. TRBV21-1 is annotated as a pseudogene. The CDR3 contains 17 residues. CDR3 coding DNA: TGTGCCAGCAGCAAAGTAAGGGCGGGGGTTAATAAAGAGACCCAGTACTTC. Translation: CASSKVRAGVNKETQYF.

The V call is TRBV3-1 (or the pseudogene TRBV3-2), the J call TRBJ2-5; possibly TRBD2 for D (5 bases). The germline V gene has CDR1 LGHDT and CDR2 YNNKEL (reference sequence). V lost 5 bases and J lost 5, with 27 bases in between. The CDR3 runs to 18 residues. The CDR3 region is CASSEIWVERAVGETQYF. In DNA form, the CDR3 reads TGTGCCAGCAGCGAAATTTGGGTTGAGAGGGCCGTCGGGGAGACCCAGTACTTC.

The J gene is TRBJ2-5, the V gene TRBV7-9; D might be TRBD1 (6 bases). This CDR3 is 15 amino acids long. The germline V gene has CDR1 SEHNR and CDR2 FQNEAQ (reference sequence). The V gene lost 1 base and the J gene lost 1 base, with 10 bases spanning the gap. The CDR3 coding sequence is TGTGCCAGCAGCTTAGGGCAGGGGATCCAAGAGACCCAGTACTTC. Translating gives CASSLGQGIQETQYF.

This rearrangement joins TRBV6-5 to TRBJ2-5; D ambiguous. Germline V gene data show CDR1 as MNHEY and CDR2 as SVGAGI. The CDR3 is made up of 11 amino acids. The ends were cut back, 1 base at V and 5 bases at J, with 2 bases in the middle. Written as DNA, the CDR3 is TGTGCCAGCAGTTACTACGAGACCCAGTACTTC. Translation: CASSYYETQYF.